This T cell receptor beta chain originates from a study of blood T cell repertoires in COVID-19. Across the whole study: Sites in the United States, Italy and Spain provided acute and convalescent COVID-19 samples.

The CDR3 is made up of 13 amino acids. The germline V gene has CDR1 SGHRS and CDR2 YFSETQ. Trimming took 0 bases from V and 5 from J, leaving 6 bases between them. How the authors handled the data: Amplification of reference gene primers was used by the study to estimate nucleated cell counts. The data were produced by immunoSEQ multiplex PCR, yet TCRdb's version contains in-frame clones alone and is incomplete. The V and J calls and clone size were taken over from that table, and D and trimming were inferred from the DNA. Among 150,000 or so clones listed, approximately 82% were seen once. This TCR came from a woman in her forties or fifties with acute or convalescent COVID-19. Material for sequencing was peripheral blood. J is TRBJ1-5 and V is TRBV5-1; D remains unclear. In DNA form, the CDR3 reads TGCGCCAGCAGCTTGGCCGGGGATCAGCCCCAGCATTTT. This gives the protein CASSLAGDQPQHF.